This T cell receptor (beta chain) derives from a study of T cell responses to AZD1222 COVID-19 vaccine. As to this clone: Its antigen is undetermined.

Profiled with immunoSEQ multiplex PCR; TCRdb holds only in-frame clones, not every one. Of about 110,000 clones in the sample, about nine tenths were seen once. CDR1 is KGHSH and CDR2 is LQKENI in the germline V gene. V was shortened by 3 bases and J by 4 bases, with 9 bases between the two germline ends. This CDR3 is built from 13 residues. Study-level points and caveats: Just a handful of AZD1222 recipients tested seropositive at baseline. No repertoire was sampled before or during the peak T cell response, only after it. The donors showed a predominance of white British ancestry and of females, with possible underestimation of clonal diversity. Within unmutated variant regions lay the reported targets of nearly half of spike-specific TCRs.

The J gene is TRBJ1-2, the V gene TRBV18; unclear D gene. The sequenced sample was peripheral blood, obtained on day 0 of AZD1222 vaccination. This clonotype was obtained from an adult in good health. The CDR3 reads CASSPGHIYGYTF. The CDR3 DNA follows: TGTGCCAGCTCACCCGGTCACATCTATGGCTACACCTTC.